This TCR beta chain originates from a study of shared clonotypes between healthy human individuals. This clone has at least ten counts. Assay: immunoSEQ multiplex PCR; the TCRdb copy retains only in-frame clones and omits some. The sample lists roughly 1,100,000 clones; roughly 80% were seen once. This clonotype originated in a man aged 18 to 30 in good health. Sequences were obtained from memory CD4+ T cells sorted from blood. The subset is: CD45RA-negative fraction.

CDR3 region: CASSHHTSGSSGELFF. The CDR3 DNA sequence: TGCGCCAGCAGCCATCACACTAGCGGGAGTTCAGGGGAGCTGTTTTTT. The V and J genes are TRBV4-1 and TRBJ2-2; 11 nucleotides match TRBD2. Looked up from germline, CDR1 is MGHRA and CDR2 is YSYEKL. The CDR3 covers 16 residues. After removal of 3 bases from V and 8 bases from J, the junction contained 8 bases not matched to a gene.